A selection of T cell receptor beta chains follows, all from one sample in a study of T cells after yellow fever vaccination. TCRdb processed the 5' RACE reads anew with MiXCR; each CDR3 protein has one entry. The sample yields approximately 300,000 distinct CDR3 sequences, roughly 8.7% seen once. The input for sequencing was PBMCs, taken on the day of the first yellow fever vaccination. The receptors derive from a man between 18 and 29 years old who received the YFV17D yellow fever vaccine. Both conserved end residues are part of each CDR3. Each record gives: clone size, V gene, D gene, J gene, CDR3 protein, CDR3 DNA. The D gene is left open where the match is weak. Expanded clones get a size class; other rows say once, few or many, or leave the size out.

>many|TRBV5-5|.|TRBJ2-1
CAMGPGGRHNEQFF
TGTGCCATGGGCCCCGGGGGACGGCACAATGAGCAGTTCTTC
>.|TRBV9|.|TRBJ1-4
CASSPRAEINEKLFF
TGTGCCAGCAGCCCTCGGGCAGAGATTAATGAAAAACTGTTTTTT
>few|TRBV2|TRBD1|TRBJ1-2
CASSEEGQGTNGYTF
TGTGCCAGCAGTGAAGAGGGACAGGGGACCAATGGCTACACCTTC
>.|TRBV7-6|.|TRBJ2-5
CASTPWAGQETQYF
TGTGCCAGCACCCCGTGGGCAGGGCAAGAGACCCAGTACTTC
>many|TRBV30|.|TRBJ2-1
CAWSVPEGEVNEQFF
TGTGCCTGGAGTGTACCCGAGGGGGAGGTGAATGAGCAGTTCTTC
>few|TRBV9|TRBD1|TRBJ2-7
CASSVATGAYEQYF
TGTGCCAGCAGCGTAGCTACAGGGGCCTACGAGCAGTACTTC
>.|TRBV3-1|.|TRBJ1-2
CASSQAGFTGYTF
TGTGCCAGCAGCCAAGCAGGATTTACGGGCTACACCTTC
>.|TRBV7-2|.|TRBJ2-2
CASSLNTAGELFF
TGTGCCAGCAGCTTAAATACTGCCGGGGAGCTGTTTTTT
>.|TRBV12-3/TRBV12-4|TRBD2|TRBJ2-3
CASRLIGTTFF
TGTGCCAGCAGACTCATCGGGACTACCTTTTTT
>.|TRBV5-6|.|TRBJ1-2
CASSPGQLCYGYTF
TGTGCCAGCAGCCCCGGGCAGCTCTGCTATGGCTACACCTTC
>.|TRBV12-3/TRBV12-4|TRBD2|TRBJ2-3
CAISLGWGTRSTDTQYF
TGTGCCATCAGTTTGGGCTGGGGGACTAGAAGCACAGATACGCAGTATTTT
>few|TRBV20-1|.|TRBJ2-3
CSASDSWDTQYF
TGCAGTGCGTCGGACAGCTGGGATACGCAGTATTTT
>few|TRBV7-2|.|TRBJ1-1
CASSPVPNTGAFF
TGTGCCAGCAGTCCCGTCCCAAACACAGGGGCTTTCTTT
>many|TRBV5-4|.|TRBJ2-1
CASSFDSYNEQFF
TGTGCCAGCAGCTTCGACTCCTACAATGAGCAGTTCTTC
>.|TRBV5-6|TRBD1|TRBJ2-5
CASSWLGQGAETQYF
TGTGCCAGCAGCTGGCTGGGACAGGGGGCAGAGACCCAGTACTTC
>few|TRBV14|.|TRBJ2-7
CASSPTPYTPVSYEQYF
TGTGCCAGCAGCCCCACGCCTTACACTCCGGTCTCCTACGAGCAGTACTTC
>.|TRBV7-9|.|TRBJ2-7
CASRTLDAYEQYF
TGTGCCAGCAGGACTTTGGACGCGTACGAGCAGTACTTC
>few|TRBV30|.|TRBJ1-2
CARWADYGYTF
TGTGCCCGATGGGCCGACTATGGCTACACCTTC
>.|TRBV30|.|TRBJ1-1
CAWSGLRGNTEAFF
TGTGCCTGGAGTGGGCTCAGGGGAAACACTGAAGCTTTCTTT
>few|TRBV12-3/TRBV12-4|TRBD2|TRBJ2-7
CASSFDLGRAYEQYF
TGTGCCAGCAGTTTTGACTTGGGGAGGGCCTACGAGCAGTACTTC
>many|TRBV12-3/TRBV12-4|TRBD1|TRBJ2-7
CASSGRGLSYEQYF
TGTGCCAGCAGTGGCAGGGGGCTGTCGTACGAGCAGTACTTC
>.|TRBV5-4|TRBD2|TRBJ2-5
CASSPIAGGRGETQYF
TGTGCCAGCAGCCCAATCGCGGGGGGGAGGGGAGAGACCCAGTACTTC
>many|TRBV14|TRBD2|TRBJ2-3
CASSKSGAADTQYF
TGTGCCAGCAGCAAAAGCGGGGCCGCAGATACGCAGTATTTT
>.|TRBV28|.|TRBJ2-7
CAILSSYEQYF
TGTGCCATCCTTAGCTCCTACGAGCAGTACTTC
>many|TRBV20-1|TRBD2|TRBJ2-3
CSAREITSGGLSTDTQYF
TGCAGTGCTAGAGAAATTACCAGCGGGGGGCTGAGCACAGATACGCAGTATTTT
>.|TRBV7-2|TRBD1|TRBJ1-2
CASSLAGQGLYGYTF
TGTGCCAGCAGCTTAGCGGGACAGGGTTTGTATGGCTACACCTTC
>few|TRBV24-1|.|TRBJ1-4
CATSDYRVEKLFF
TGTGCCACCAGTGACTACAGGGTTGAGAAACTGTTTTTT
>.|TRBV7-2|TRBD2|TRBJ2-1
CASSFGTRANEQFF
TGTGCCAGCAGCTTTGGGACTAGGGCAAATGAGCAGTTCTTC
>few|TRBV20-1|.|TRBJ2-5
CSAPRGETQYF
TGCAGTGCCCCTAGGGGAGAGACCCAGTACTTC
>few|TRBV5-6|TRBD1|TRBJ1-5
CASSWGDRGGDQPQHF
TGTGCCAGCAGCTGGGGCGACAGGGGAGGCGATCAGCCCCAGCATTTT
>few|TRBV4-3|TRBD2|TRBJ2-1
CASSQERTSGGTSPYNEQFF
TGCGCCAGCAGCCAAGAAAGAACTAGCGGGGGGACGTCCCCTTACAATGAGCAGTTCTTC
>.|TRBV6-5|TRBD1|TRBJ1-1
CASSFSPSGTGKEAFF
TGTGCCAGCAGTTTTTCTCCCTCCGGGACAGGGAAAGAAGCTTTCTTT
>few|TRBV4-3|.|TRBJ2-6
CASSQESPQHFSGANVLTF
TGCGCCAGCAGCCAAGAATCCCCTCAGCACTTCTCTGGGGCCAACGTCCTGACTTTC
>.|TRBV15|.|TRBJ1-5
CATSRDLGQPQHF
TGTGCCACCAGCAGAGATCTCGGGCAGCCCCAGCATTTT
>few|TRBV7-9|TRBD1|TRBJ2-7
CASSEGQGISYEQYF
TGTGCCAGCAGCGAGGGACAGGGGATCTCCTACGAGCAGTACTTC
>many|TRBV30|.|TRBJ2-2
CAWSRDFTGELFF
TGTGCCTGGAGTAGAGATTTCACCGGGGAGCTGTTTTTT
>.|TRBV5-1|.|TRBJ2-1
CASSWRTAPNEQFF
TGCGCCAGCAGCTGGCGGACAGCACCTAATGAGCAGTTCTTC
>.|TRBV5-1|.|TRBJ2-5
CASSDQRGETQYF
TGCGCCAGCAGCGATCAGAGGGGAGAGACCCAGTACTTC
>few|TRBV20-1|TRBD1|TRBJ1-1
CSAGSGQARTEAFF
TGCAGTGCGGGCTCGGGACAGGCGCGCACTGAAGCTTTCTTT
>few|TRBV5-1|TRBD2|TRBJ2-1
CASSPSIAGGSYNEQFF
TGCGCCAGCAGCCCATCGATAGCGGGGGGGAGCTACAATGAGCAGTTCTTC
>.|TRBV20-1|TRBD1|TRBJ2-5
CSAARQGWETQYF
TGCAGTGCTGCCCGACAGGGTTGGGAGACCCAGTACTTC
>few|TRBV20-1|.|TRBJ1-1
CSARDADRVIAEAFF
TGCAGTGCTAGAGATGCGGACAGAGTGATTGCTGAAGCTTTCTTT
>.|TRBV27|.|TRBJ2-3
CASSFSGRLLSTDTQYF
TGTGCCAGCAGTTTCTCCGGCAGGCTCCTTAGCACAGATACGCAGTATTTT
>few|TRBV12-3/TRBV12-4|TRBD2|TRBJ2-3
CASKERGGSTDTQYF
TGTGCCAGCAAGGAGCGGGGGGGGAGCACAGATACGCAGTATTTT
>many|TRBV19|TRBD1|TRBJ2-7
CASANVGTDYYEQYF
TGTGCCAGTGCCAATGTCGGGACAGATTACTACGAGCAGTACTTC
>.|TRBV10-3|.|TRBJ2-1
CAISDVSHEQFF
TGTGCCATCAGTGATGTGAGCCATGAGCAGTTCTTC
>.|TRBV7-3|.|TRBJ2-3
CAGSPGLATDTQYF
TGTGCCGGCAGCCCTGGACTCGCCACAGATACGCAGTATTTT
>many|TRBV6-2/TRBV6-3|TRBD1|TRBJ2-5
CASRRQGYQETQYF
TGTGCCAGCAGGAGACAGGGGTACCAAGAGACCCAGTACTTC
>.|TRBV7-2|TRBD2|TRBJ2-4
CASSLAQSPGRGQYF
TGTGCCAGCAGCTTAGCACAATCGCCGGGGAGGGGTCAGTACTTC
>.|TRBV5-1|.|TRBJ1-1
CASSLGGIGVPTEAFF
TGCGCCAGCAGCTTGGGGGGGATAGGGGTCCCCACTGAAGCTTTCTTT
>.|TRBV12-3/TRBV12-4|.|TRBJ1-3
CASSYTGDTIYF
TGTGCCAGCAGTTATACAGGTGACACCATATATTTT
>.|TRBV12-3/TRBV12-4|TRBD2|TRBJ2-7
CASSLATSGGYEQYF
TGTGCCAGCAGTTTAGCGACTAGCGGGGGATACGAGCAGTACTTC
>many|TRBV20-1|TRBD1|TRBJ2-1
CSASGGDSYNEQFF
TGCAGTGCTTCAGGGGGCGACTCCTACAATGAGCAGTTCTTC
>few|TRBV10-1|.|TRBJ2-1
CASSPGREQFF
TGCGCCAGCAGTCCCGGTCGTGAGCAGTTCTTC
>.|TRBV4-2|.|TRBJ1-1
CASSHPGQLEAFF
TGTGCCAGCAGCCACCCCGGACAATTAGAAGCTTTCTTT
>few|TRBV7-9|TRBD1|TRBJ1-4
CASSKGQPATNEKLFF
TGTGCCAGCAGCAAGGGACAGCCTGCAACTAATGAAAAACTGTTTTTT
>.|TRBV11-1|.|TRBJ2-3
CAISFNTGRPMGTDTQYF
TGTGCCATCAGCTTTAATACGGGACGCCCCATGGGCACAGATACGCAGTATTTT
>.|TRBV6-1|.|TRBJ1-2
CASSRSTANYGYTF
TGTGCCAGCAGTCGTTCGACAGCCAACTATGGCTACACCTTC
>many|TRBV7-9|.|TRBJ2-5
CASSMTAAIGYQETQYF
TGTGCCAGCAGCATGACTGCGGCCATCGGGTACCAAGAGACCCAGTACTTC
>.|TRBV15|.|TRBJ2-4
CATSTETGSIQYF
TGTGCCACCAGCACCGAGACAGGTTCAATTCAGTACTTC